The TCR beta chain under discussion was sequenced for a study of T cells in tuberculosis. Turning to the study itself: T cells were selected with CD1B tetramers loaded with glucose monomycolate.

Thawed, overnight-rested PBMC were stained with GMM-loaded CD1B tetramer, viability dye and anti-CD3, then sorted. CD1B tetramers were loaded with Rhodococcus equi-derived C32 glucose monomycolate. Tetramer-sorted PBMC had been CD14 monocyte-depleted before freezing. About 100,000 tetramer-negative cells were sorted from each donor. No alpha-beta pairing information exists for these sequences. Profiled with immunoSEQ multiplex PCR; TCRdb holds only in-frame clones, not every one. Among about 59,000 clones, around 81% were seen once, and the ten largest hold roughly 13%. The CDR3 loop spans 14 amino acids. Germline V lookup: CDR1 KGHSH, CDR2 LQKENI. The ends lost 5 bases at V and 5 bases at J; junction bases unmatched: 6.

The sequenced sample consisted of CD1b-GMM tetramer-negative cells sorted from PBMCs. This receptor was taken from an adult woman with latent tuberculosis. V usage is TRBV18 and J usage is TRBJ2-1, with 7 bases identical to TRBD2. The CDR3 coding sequence is TGTGCCAGCTCAACCGGGGGGATGGACAATGAGCAGTTCTTC. Amino acid sequence: CASSTGGMDNEQFF.